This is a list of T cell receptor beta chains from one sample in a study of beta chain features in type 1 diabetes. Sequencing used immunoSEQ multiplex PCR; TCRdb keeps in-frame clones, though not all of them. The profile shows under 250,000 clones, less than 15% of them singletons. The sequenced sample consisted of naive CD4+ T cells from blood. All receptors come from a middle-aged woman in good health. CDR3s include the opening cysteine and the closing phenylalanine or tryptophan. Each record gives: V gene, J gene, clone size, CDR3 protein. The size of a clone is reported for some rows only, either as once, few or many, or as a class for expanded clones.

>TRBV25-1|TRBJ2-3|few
CASTRTGGWTDTQYF
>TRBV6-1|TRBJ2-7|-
CASWTVGYEQYF
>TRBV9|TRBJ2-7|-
CASSPEVQTYEQYF
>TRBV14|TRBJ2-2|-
CASSQWTGRTTGELFF
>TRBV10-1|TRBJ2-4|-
CASSESRGGKNIQYF
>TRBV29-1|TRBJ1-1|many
CSAGSTEAFF
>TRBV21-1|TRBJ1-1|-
CASSKDRGRPTQNTEAFF
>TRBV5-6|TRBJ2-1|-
CASSSEVGASTGTRSEQFF
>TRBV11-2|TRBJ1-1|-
CASSVQGREAFF
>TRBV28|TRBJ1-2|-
CASSPGGTGNYGYTF
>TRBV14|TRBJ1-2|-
CASSQVPRTGHDF
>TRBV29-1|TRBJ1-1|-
CSVFALTGNTEAFF
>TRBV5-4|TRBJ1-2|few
CASSARTGFGYTF
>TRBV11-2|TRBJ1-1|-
CASSRGMNTEAFF
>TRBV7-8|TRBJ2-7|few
CASSSSGTGYEQYF
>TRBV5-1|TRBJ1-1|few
CASSLVGGNTEAFF
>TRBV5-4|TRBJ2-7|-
CASSLGISGAAYEQYF
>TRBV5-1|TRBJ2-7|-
CASSEGLAADYEQYF
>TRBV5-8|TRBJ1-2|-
CASGAGTGGLGYTF
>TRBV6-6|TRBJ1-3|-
CASSEWLGGGNTIYF
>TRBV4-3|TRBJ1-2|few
CASSQESRVVHGYTF
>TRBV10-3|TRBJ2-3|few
CAISKTSGGGDTQYF
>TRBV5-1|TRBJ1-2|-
CASSPTTGSSGYTF
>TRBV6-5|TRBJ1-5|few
CASRVTGNGQPQHF
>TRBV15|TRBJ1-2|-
CATSRDYSGGYTF
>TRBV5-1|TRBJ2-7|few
CASSRNREGEQYF
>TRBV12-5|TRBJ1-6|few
CASCQSRSPLHF
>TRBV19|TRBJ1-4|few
CASSVIEEKLFF
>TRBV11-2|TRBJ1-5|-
CASSLGGQYQPQHF
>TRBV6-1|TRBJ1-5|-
CASSAGVGQPQHF
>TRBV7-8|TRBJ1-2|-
CASSRAERGTYGYTF
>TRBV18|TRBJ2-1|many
CASSPQGGSEQFF
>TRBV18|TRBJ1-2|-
CASSPVGRDGYTF
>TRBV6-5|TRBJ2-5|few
CASSYSEVGETQYF
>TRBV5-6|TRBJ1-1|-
CASSLFSKNTEAFF
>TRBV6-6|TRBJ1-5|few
CASSLRTGNQPQHF
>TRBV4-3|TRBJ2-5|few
CASSQDGRGETQYF
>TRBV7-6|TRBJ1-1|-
CASSLVGGGTEAFF
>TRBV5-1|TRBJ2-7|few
CASSDSYWEQYF
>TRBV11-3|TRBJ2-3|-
CACRQGPSTDTQYF
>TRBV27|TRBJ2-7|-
CASNRAGGVYEQYF